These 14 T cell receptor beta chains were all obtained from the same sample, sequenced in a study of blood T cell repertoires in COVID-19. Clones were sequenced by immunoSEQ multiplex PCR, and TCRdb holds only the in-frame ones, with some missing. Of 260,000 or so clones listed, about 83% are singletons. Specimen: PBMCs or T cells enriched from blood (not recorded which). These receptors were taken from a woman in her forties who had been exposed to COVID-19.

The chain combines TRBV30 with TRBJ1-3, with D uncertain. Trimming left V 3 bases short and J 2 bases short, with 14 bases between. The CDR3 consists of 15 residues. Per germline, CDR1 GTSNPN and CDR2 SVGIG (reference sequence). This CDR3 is CAWSSSGRAGNTIYF. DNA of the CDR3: TGTGCCTGGAGCTCCAGCGGGCGGGCTGGAAACACCATATATTTT.

CDR3 amino acids: CSASDGKTNYGYTF. For the CDR3, the DNA is TGCAGTGCTAGTGATGGCAAGACTAACTATGGCTACACCTTC. The chain is built from TRBV20-1 and TRBJ1-2, with D unclear. CDR1 is DFQATT and CDR2 is SNEGSKA in the germline V gene (reference sequence). Trimming shortened V by 3 bases and J by 0 bases, and 11 bases separated the two germline ends. The CDR3 has 14 residues.

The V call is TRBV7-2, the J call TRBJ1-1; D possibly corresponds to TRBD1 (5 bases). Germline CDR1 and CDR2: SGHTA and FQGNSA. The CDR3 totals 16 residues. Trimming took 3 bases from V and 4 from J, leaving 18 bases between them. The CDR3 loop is CASSFAPGPGGTEAFF. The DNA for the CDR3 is TGTGCCAGCAGCTTTGCCCCGGGCCCCGGGGGCACTGAAGCTTTCTTT.

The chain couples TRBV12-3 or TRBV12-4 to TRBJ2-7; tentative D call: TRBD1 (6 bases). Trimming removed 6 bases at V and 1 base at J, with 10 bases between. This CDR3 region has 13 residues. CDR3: CASSAGQSYEQYF. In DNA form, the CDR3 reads TGTGCCAGCAGCGCCGGACAGTCCTACGAGCAGTACTTC.

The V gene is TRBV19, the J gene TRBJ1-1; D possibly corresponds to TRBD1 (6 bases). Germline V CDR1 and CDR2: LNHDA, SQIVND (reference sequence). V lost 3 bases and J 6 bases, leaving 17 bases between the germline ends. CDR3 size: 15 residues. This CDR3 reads CASSMQPNRDSEAFF. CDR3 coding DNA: TGTGCCAGTAGTATGCAGCCTAACAGGGATTCTGAAGCTTTCTTT.

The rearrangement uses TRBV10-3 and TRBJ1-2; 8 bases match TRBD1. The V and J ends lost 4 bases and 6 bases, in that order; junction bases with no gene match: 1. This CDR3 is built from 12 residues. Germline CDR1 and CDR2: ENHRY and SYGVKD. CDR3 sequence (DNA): TGTGCCATCAGTGCAGGGGGCGATGGCTACACCTTC. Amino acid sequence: CAISAGGDGYTF.

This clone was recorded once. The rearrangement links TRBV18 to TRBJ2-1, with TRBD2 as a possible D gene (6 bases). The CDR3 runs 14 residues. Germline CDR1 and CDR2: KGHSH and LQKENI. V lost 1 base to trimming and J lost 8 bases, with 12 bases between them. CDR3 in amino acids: CASSPRLALDEQFF. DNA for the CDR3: TGTGCCAGCTCACCACGCCTAGCGCTCGATGAGCAGTTCTTC.

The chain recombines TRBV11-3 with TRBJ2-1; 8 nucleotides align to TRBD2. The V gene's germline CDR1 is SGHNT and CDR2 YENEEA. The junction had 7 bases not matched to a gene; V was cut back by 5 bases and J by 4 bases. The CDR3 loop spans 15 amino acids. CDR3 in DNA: TGTGCCAGCAGCCCTACGGGGGGGCTTTACAATGAGCAGTTCTTC. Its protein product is CASSPTGGLYNEQFF. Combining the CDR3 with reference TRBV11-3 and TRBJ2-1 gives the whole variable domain EAGVVQSPRYKIIEKKQPVAFWCNPISGHNTLYWYLQNLGQGPELLIRYENEEAVDDSQLPKDRFSAERLKGVDSTLKIQPAELGDSAVYLCASSPTGGLYNEQFFGPGTRLTVL.

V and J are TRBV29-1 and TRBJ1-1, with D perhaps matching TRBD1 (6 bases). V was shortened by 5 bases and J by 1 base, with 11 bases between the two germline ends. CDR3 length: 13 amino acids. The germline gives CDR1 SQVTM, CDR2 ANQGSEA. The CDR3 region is CSVTQGWNTEAFF. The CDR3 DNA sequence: TGCAGCGTTACACAGGGATGGAACACTGAAGCTTTCTTT. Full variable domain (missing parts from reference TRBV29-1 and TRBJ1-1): SAVISQKPSRDICQRGTSLTIQCQVDSQVTMMFWYRQQPGQSLTLIATANQGSEATYESGFVIDKFPISRPNLTFSTLTVSNMSPEDSSIYLCSVTQGWNTEAFFGQGTRLTVV.

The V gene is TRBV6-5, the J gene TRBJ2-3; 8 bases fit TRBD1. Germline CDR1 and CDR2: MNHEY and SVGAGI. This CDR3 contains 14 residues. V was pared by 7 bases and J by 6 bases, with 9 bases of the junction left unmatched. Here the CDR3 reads CASKRGQGRDTQYF. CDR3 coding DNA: TGTGCCAGCAAACGTGGACAGGGTCGGGATACGCAGTATTTT.

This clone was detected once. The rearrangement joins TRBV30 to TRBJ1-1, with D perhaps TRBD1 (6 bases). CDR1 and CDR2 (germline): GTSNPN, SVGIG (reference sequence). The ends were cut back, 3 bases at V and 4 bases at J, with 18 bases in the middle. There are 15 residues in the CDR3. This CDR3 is CAWRLGGPTSTEAFF. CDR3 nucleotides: TGTGCCTGGAGGCTCGGGGGGCCCACCTCCACTGAAGCTTTCTTT.

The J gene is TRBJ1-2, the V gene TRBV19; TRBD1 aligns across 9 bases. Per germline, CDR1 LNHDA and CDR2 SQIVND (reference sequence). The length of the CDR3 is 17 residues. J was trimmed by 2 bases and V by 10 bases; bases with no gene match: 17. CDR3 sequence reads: CATTPWTGVPSNYGYTF. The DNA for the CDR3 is TGTGCCACCACACCCTGGACAGGGGTCCCCTCGAACTATGGCTACACCTTC.

In nucleotides, the CDR3 is TGTGCCAGCAGCTTGGGACATTACACTGAAGCTTTCTTT. Its protein product is CASSLGHYTEAFF. The J gene is TRBJ1-1, the V gene TRBV11-2, with D possibly matching TRBD1 (6 bases). V was clipped by 3 bases and J by 3 bases, with 8 bases between them. Looked up from germline, CDR1 is SGHAT and CDR2 is FQNNGV. The CDR3 contains 13 residues.

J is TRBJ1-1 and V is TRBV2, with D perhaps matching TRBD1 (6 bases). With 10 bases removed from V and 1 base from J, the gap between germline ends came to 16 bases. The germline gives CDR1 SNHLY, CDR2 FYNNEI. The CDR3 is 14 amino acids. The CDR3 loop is CATADGQKNTEAFF. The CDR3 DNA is TGTGCCACCGCGGACGGACAGAAGAACACTGAAGCTTTCTTT. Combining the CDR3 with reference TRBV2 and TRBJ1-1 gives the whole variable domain EPEVTQTPSHQVTQMGQEVILRCVPISNHLYFYWYRQILGQKVEFLVSFYNNEISEKSEIFDDQFSVERPDGSNFTLKIRSTKLEDSAMYFCATADGQKNTEAFFGQGTRLTVV.